This T cell receptor beta chain was identified during a study of cytomegalovirus exposure and HLA in healthy donors. As for this clone: The antigen is not known.

In the PCR, 60 Vbeta and 13 Jbeta primers were used. As processed by the authors: A follow-up analysis tallied some 80 million unique TCR beta chains, some 9.9 million shared. Libraries were prepared by immunoSEQ multiplex PCR; TCRdb keeps only in-frame clonotypes and omits some of them. The DNA was the basis for D and trimming; V, J and clone size are from that table. This table has about 110,000 clones, 70% to 90% appearing once. CDR1 and CDR2 from the germline V gene are SQVTM and ANQGSEA. Trimming pared 4 bases from V and 3 bases from J, leaving 7 bases between. The CDR3 is 11 amino acids. Findings and caveats of the study: The authors assumed roughly uniform sequencing depth across donors for presence/absence analyses. In a later analysis, HLA-associated beta chains showed higher expansion and lower generation probabilities than comparable chains. Reports credit the classifier with highly specific, highly sensitive diagnosis of cytomegalovirus status.

V and J are TRBV29-1 and TRBJ2-7; possibly TRBD1 for D (6 bases). The sequence came from a man aged 35 to 55 in good health and CMV-seronegative. Sequencing was done on a sample of PBMCs. The CDR3 coding sequence is TGCAGCGTTGCACAGGGCTACGAGCAGTACTTC. The encoded protein is CSVAQGYEQYF.